In its sample, the clone carrying this T cell receptor (beta chain) was seen a few times. This sample was included in a study of identical twins' blood T cells. Original processing methods: Each library had roughly 2 to 3.6 million CDR3 reads and about 85,000 to nearly 550,000 clonotypes. TCRdb reprocessed the 5' RACE reads with MiXCR, giving one entry per CDR3 protein. The V and J calls, along with clone size, are taken from TCRdb and not from the paper's own processing. This sample has fewer than 450,000 distinct CDR3 sequences, with under 30% found just once. This receptor was obtained from a woman aged 18-49 years in good health. Input material: PBMCs.

The CDR3 region has the DNA TGTGCCAGCAATTCCGGTGGAAACACCATATATTTT. This sequence encodes CASNSGGNTIYF. The J gene is TRBJ1-3, the V gene TRBV12-3 or TRBV12-4; D is unresolved. The CDR3 contains 12 residues. V lost 7 bases, J lost 3 bases, and 7 bases lay in between.